The rows below give T cell receptor beta chains drawn from one sample of a study of T-cell memory formation after mild COVID-19. In TCRdb, the 5' RACE reads were re-called with MiXCR into one record per CDR3 protein. The sample has 170,000 or so distinct CDR3 sequences; around 21% are singletons. The sequenced sample was PBMCs or a T cell subset sorted from them (not recorded which). The receptors derive from an adult woman who had mild COVID-19 (a few samples of this study predate the infection). Cell type and time point are not known. CDR3s include the opening cysteine and the closing phenylalanine or tryptophan. A D gene is named only where the DNA matches it firmly. Rows may omit the clone size; those that give it use once, few, many or a size class.

clone size: .
J gene: TRBJ1-1
D gene: TRBD1
CDR3 length: 14
V gene: TRBV29-1
CDR3 DNA: TGCAGCGTTGTTCTAAGACAGGGGGTTACTGAAGCTTTCTTT
CDR3 protein: CSVVLRQGVTEAFF

clone size: few
J gene: TRBJ1-2
D gene: .
CDR3 length: 13
V gene: TRBV29-1
CDR3 DNA: TGCAGCGTTGTATCCGACCAATCCGGCGGCTACACCTTC
CDR3 protein: CSVVSDQSGGYTF

clone size: .
J gene: TRBJ1-2
D gene: .
CDR3 length: 15
V gene: TRBV9
CDR3 DNA: TGTGCCAGCAGCGGAGAGGGTGCGAGGACCTATGGCTACACCTTC
CDR3 protein: CASSGEGARTYGYTF

clone size: .
J gene: TRBJ2-1
D gene: .
CDR3 length: 11
V gene: TRBV29-1
CDR3 DNA: TGCAGCGTTCCGACAGATGGTGAGCAGTTCTTC
CDR3 protein: CSVPTDGEQFF

clone size: .
J gene: TRBJ2-3
D gene: .
CDR3 length: 15
V gene: TRBV7-9
CDR3 DNA: TGTGCCAGCAGCTCCCCGGGGGAGGGCACAGATACGCAGTATTTT
CDR3 protein: CASSSPGEGTDTQYF

clone size: .
J gene: TRBJ1-1
D gene: .
CDR3 length: 14
V gene: TRBV18
CDR3 DNA: TGTGCCAGCTCACCGCCCCTTGGGGACACTGAAGCTTTCTTT
CDR3 protein: CASSPPLGDTEAFF

clone size: .
J gene: TRBJ1-2
D gene: .
CDR3 length: 13
V gene: TRBV7-9
CDR3 DNA: TGTGCCAGCACCCCGCGGGAGTTCTATGGCTACACCTTC
CDR3 protein: CASTPREFYGYTF

clone size: few
J gene: TRBJ2-3
D gene: .
CDR3 length: 16
V gene: TRBV4-1
CDR3 DNA: TGCGCCAGCAGCTCTCGCGGGGGCCCCAGCACAGATACGCAGTATTTT
CDR3 protein: CASSSRGGPSTDTQYF

clone size: few
J gene: TRBJ2-5
D gene: .
CDR3 length: 13
V gene: TRBV29-1
CDR3 DNA: TGCAGCGTTGAGCTCAGGGGCCAAGAGACCCAGTACTTC
CDR3 protein: CSVELRGQETQYF

clone size: few
J gene: TRBJ2-1
D gene: .
CDR3 length: 13
V gene: TRBV9
CDR3 DNA: TGTGCCAGTAGCCCCGGGACTTCGCATGAGCAGTTCTTC
CDR3 protein: CASSPGTSHEQFF

clone size: .
J gene: TRBJ2-2
D gene: TRBD2
CDR3 length: 15
V gene: TRBV4-2
CDR3 DNA: TGTGCCAGCAGCCGGGGGGAGGGCGACACCGGGGAGCTGTTTTTT
CDR3 protein: CASSRGEGDTGELFF

clone size: .
J gene: TRBJ1-1
D gene: .
CDR3 length: 14
V gene: TRBV12-3/TRBV12-4
CDR3 DNA: TGTGCCAGCAGTTTATATTTGGTGAACACTGAAGCTTTCTTT
CDR3 protein: CASSLYLVNTEAFF

clone size: few
J gene: TRBJ2-5
D gene: .
CDR3 length: 14
V gene: TRBV4-3
CDR3 DNA: TGCGCCAGCAGCCAATTCCTTGCACAAGAGACCCAGTACTTC
CDR3 protein: CASSQFLAQETQYF

clone size: few
J gene: TRBJ2-1
D gene: TRBD1
CDR3 length: 15
V gene: TRBV4-3
CDR3 DNA: TGCGCCAGCAGCCAAGACAGGGGGCCCAGCAATGAGCAGTTCTTC
CDR3 protein: CASSQDRGPSNEQFF

clone size: .
J gene: TRBJ2-3
D gene: .
CDR3 length: 15
V gene: TRBV20-1
CDR3 DNA: TGCAGTGCTAGAGATCGCAGGCTGTTACAAGATACGCAGTATTTT
CDR3 protein: CSARDRRLLQDTQYF

clone size: .
J gene: TRBJ1-2
D gene: .
CDR3 length: 11
V gene: TRBV27
CDR3 DNA: TGTGCCAGCAGGACGCTGGGTGGCTACACCTTC
CDR3 protein: CASRTLGGYTF

clone size: .
J gene: TRBJ2-7
D gene: TRBD2
CDR3 length: 15
V gene: TRBV9
CDR3 DNA: TGTGCCAGCAGCTCGGGACTAGCGGAAACCTACGAGCAGTACTTC
CDR3 protein: CASSSGLAETYEQYF

clone size: .
J gene: TRBJ2-5
D gene: .
CDR3 length: 14
V gene: TRBV18
CDR3 DNA: TGTGCCAGCTCACCCCTCTCCGGCCAAGAGACCCAGTACTTC
CDR3 protein: CASSPLSGQETQYF

clone size: .
J gene: TRBJ1-1
D gene: .
CDR3 length: 13
V gene: TRBV11-2
CDR3 DNA: TGTGCCAGCAGCTTCATGGGGGGCGGTGAAGCTTTCTTT
CDR3 protein: CASSFMGGGEAFF

clone size: few
J gene: TRBJ1-4
D gene: TRBD1
CDR3 length: 20
V gene: TRBV7-9
CDR3 DNA: TGTGCCAGCAGCTTAGCCTGGATTTTGGCAGGGGGTTTGACTAATGAAAAACTGTTTTTT
CDR3 protein: CASSLAWILAGGLTNEKLFF

clone size: .
J gene: TRBJ1-1
D gene: .
CDR3 length: 13
V gene: TRBV2
CDR3 DNA: TGTGCCAGCAGTGAATGGGAAAACACTGAAGCTTTCTTT
CDR3 protein: CASSEWENTEAFF

clone size: few
J gene: TRBJ2-3
D gene: TRBD2
CDR3 length: 16
V gene: TRBV27
CDR3 DNA: TGTGCCAGCAGTTCCCTTGATAGCGGGAGCACAGATACGCAGTATTTT
CDR3 protein: CASSSLDSGSTDTQYF

clone size: .
J gene: TRBJ2-5
D gene: .
CDR3 length: 17
V gene: TRBV13
CDR3 DNA: TGTGCCAGCAGCTTAAGGTTGGCGGGGCGAACCCAAGAGACCCAGTACTTC
CDR3 protein: CASSLRLAGRTQETQYF

clone size: .
J gene: TRBJ1-5
D gene: .
CDR3 length: 14
V gene: TRBV7-9
CDR3 DNA: TGTGCCAGCAGCTCCGGGACGGACAATCAGCCCCAGCATTTT
CDR3 protein: CASSSGTDNQPQHF